The 20 T cell receptor beta chains reported below all come from one sample, sequenced in a study of CD8+CD57+ T cells in acquired aplastic anemia. Genomic DNA provided the template from which TCR beta VDJ and CDR3 profiles were obtained. TCRdb reprocessed the reads via MiXCR and lists one record per CDR3 protein. The table lists hundreds of thousands of distinct CDR3 sequences, 55% to 75% of them singletons, with 3% to 5% in the top ten. Specimen: sorted CD4+, CD8+, or CD8+CD57+ T cells (not recorded which) from PBMCs. The receptors here all came from a human donor in good health, serving as a control.

The genes are TRBV29-1 and TRBJ2-7; D is undetermined. Germline loops: CDR1 SQVTM, CDR2 ANQGSEA. Trimming shortened V by 7 bases and J by 6 bases, and 16 bases separated the two germline ends. This CDR3 comprises 12 residues. The CDR3 loop reads CSARTDTLEQYF. The CDR3 nucleotides are TGCAGCGCACGAACCGATACCCTCGAGCAGTACTTC.

V and J are TRBV15 and TRBJ1-2, with 7 bases aligning to TRBD1. The CDR3 loop spans 12 amino acids. The V segment lost 8 bases and the J segment 9 bases; nucleotides outside the gene matches: 9. Per germline, CDR1 LNHNV and CDR2 YYDKDF (reference sequence). CDR3 in DNA: TGTGCCACCGGCTCAGGGGGTTATTGCTACACCTTC. Protein product: CATGSGGYCYTF.

Remarks on this clonotype: The junction does not match germline at one end; this may be a read error. The chain's CDR3 is CAISLQESGYGYTF. The CDR3, as DNA: TGTGCCATCAGCTTACAGGAGTCGGGCTATGGCTACACCTTC. This chain connects TRBV7-3 to TRBJ1-2; tentative D call: TRBD1 (5 bases). CDR3 length: 14 amino acids. The germline gives CDR1 SGHTA, CDR2 FQGTGA.

The V call is TRBV20-1, the J call TRBJ1-2, with a tentative D call TRBD1 (5 bases). This CDR3 has 15 amino acids. V lost 2 bases and J lost 4, with 17 bases in between. Per germline, CDR1 DFQATT and CDR2 SNEGSKA (reference sequence). CDR3 in amino acids: CSARPRAGMTYGYTF. The DNA for the CDR3 is TGCAGTGCTAGACCTCGGGCAGGGATGACCTATGGCTACACCTTC.

In the case of this clonotype: An end of the junction differs from the germline gene, which may be a read error. The chain combines TRBV9 with TRBJ2-2; 9 nucleotides line up with TRBD1. The germline gives CDR1 SGDLS, CDR2 YYNGEE. CDR3 length: 16 residues. CDR3 sequence reads: CASSLQGAGDTGELFF. DNA of the CDR3: TGTGCCAGCAGCTTACAGGGGGCCGGAGACACGGGGGAGCTGTTTTTT.

The sample holds a few counts of this clonotype. The chain carries TRBV12-3 or TRBV12-4 and TRBJ2-1; weak D call: TRBD2 (6 bases). The CDR3 sequence is 13 residues long. With 3 bases removed from V and 7 bases from J, the gap between germline ends came to 10 bases. For the CDR3, the DNA is TGTGCCAGCAGTTTGGTAGGAGGGAATGAGCAGTTCTTC. Translating it yields CASSLVGGNEQFF.

Details on this clonotype: One end of the junction varies from germline; a read error may be responsible. The chain recombines TRBV7-3 with TRBJ1-4, with D unclear. Germline V lookup: CDR1 SGHTA, CDR2 FQGTGA. The CDR3 runs to 11 residues. CDR3: CASGLADLLFF. The DNA of the CDR3 is TGTGCCAGCGGCTTAGCGGACCTACTGTTTTTT.

V usage is TRBV12-3 or TRBV12-4 and J usage is TRBJ1-2; possible D gene TRBD1, 6 bases. Trimming took 7 bases from V and 3 from J, leaving 15 bases between them. The CDR3 length is 14 residues. CDR3 sequence: CASIGVTGDYGYTF. Here the CDR3 DNA reads TGTGCCAGCATAGGCGTGACAGGAGACTATGGCTACACCTTC.

The V and J genes are TRBV20-1 and TRBJ2-1; a possible D gene is TRBD1 (5 bases). CDR3 length: 14 residues. Trimming removed 5 bases at V and 0 bases at J, with 11 bases between. Germline loops: CDR1 DFQATT, CDR2 SNEGSKA (reference sequence). The CDR3 sequence is CSASGLSSYNEQFF. DNA for the CDR3: TGCAGTGCTTCAGGGTTAAGCTCCTACAATGAGCAGTTCTTC.

CDR3 nucleotide sequence: TGCAGTGCTAGTCACACCGACAGGGAGCACACCTTC. It yields the protein CSASHTDREHTF. The rearrangement joins TRBV20-1 to TRBJ1-2; TRBD1 agrees at 7 bases. Germline loops: CDR1 DFQATT, CDR2 SNEGSKA (reference sequence). V lost 3 bases and J lost 12; bases outside the gene matches: 10. The CDR3 length is 12 residues.

The chain is built from TRBV6-6 and TRBJ1-6, with a tentative D call TRBD1 (5 bases). The CDR3 runs to 17 residues. Germline V gene data show CDR1 as MNHNY and CDR2 as SVGAGI (reference sequence). V shed 7 bases and J shed 0 bases, with 16 bases lying between them. CDR3 nucleotides: TGTGCCAGCATATACGCGGAGGGACGCTCCTATAATTCACCCCTCCACTTT. Amino acid sequence: CASIYAEGRSYNSPLHF.

There are many counts of this clonotype. The chain links TRBV20-1 to TRBJ2-1, with 8 bases identical to TRBD1. CDR1 is DFQATT, CDR2 SNEGSKA, per germline (reference sequence). The CDR3 has 14 amino acids. The V gene end was trimmed by 4 bases and the J gene end by 2 bases; junction bases not matched to a gene: 4. CDR3 loop: CSATAGGPYNEQFF. DNA for the CDR3: TGCAGTGCTACCGCAGGGGGCCCCTACAATGAGCAGTTCTTC.

V and J are TRBV5-1 and TRBJ2-1; D perhaps matches TRBD2 (6 bases). Per the germline V gene, CDR1 is SGHRS and CDR2 is YFSETQ. Trimming removed 1 base at V and 7 bases at J, with 15 bases between. This CDR3 contains 15 residues. The CDR3 nucleotides are TGCGCCAGCAGCTTGAACGGGGGAAACGTAAATGAGCAGTTCTTC. Translation gives CASSLNGGNVNEQFF. The variable domain in full, with the rest retrieved from reference TRBV5-1 and TRBJ2-1, is KAGVTQTPRYLIKTRGQQVTLSCSPISGHRSVSWYQQTPGQGLQFLFEYFSETQRNKGNFPGRFSGRQFSNSRSEMNVSTLELGDSALYLCASSLNGGNVNEQFFGPGTRLTVL.

The gene calls are TRBV20-1 and TRBJ1-2; 8 bases agree with TRBD1. The germline V gene has CDR1 DFQATT and CDR2 SNEGSKA (reference sequence). The trim removed 5 bases at V and 4 bases at J, leaving 12 bases unmatched. The CDR3 covers 15 residues. In DNA form, the CDR3 reads TGCAGTGCTGGACAGACAGGGGCCCGACCCTATGGCTACACCTTC. This encodes CSAGQTGARPYGYTF.

The chain is built from TRBV9 and TRBJ1-2, with D tentatively TRBD1 (6 bases). The germline V and J ends were trimmed by 0 bases and 0 bases, with 15 bases remaining between them. CDR1 and CDR2 (germline): SGDLS, YYNGEE. The CDR3 runs to 17 residues. CDR3 nucleotides: TGTGCCAGCAGCGTAGATGGGGGCGGGGGTACTAACTATGGCTACACCTTC. Amino acids: CASSVDGGGGTNYGYTF.

This clonotype was seen a single time. At one end the junction does not follow the germline gene, possibly because of a read error. This chain connects TRBV20-1 to TRBJ2-5, with D possibly matching TRBD2 (6 bases). This CDR3 is built from 10 residues. Germline CDR1 and CDR2: DFQATT and SNEGSKA (reference sequence). CDR3 nucleotides: TGCAGTGCTAGGGGCGGGATCCAAAAATTC. This sequence encodes CSARGGIQKF.

As for this clonotype: In this CDR3 the conserved last residue, phenylalanine or tryptophan, is missing, so a read error is likely. It is unclear where the CDR3 begins or ends on the DNA, so no DNA is shown, and the CDR3 is as TCRdb lists it. This rearrangement joins TRBV7-2 to TRBJ1-2. Looked up from germline, CDR1 is SGHTA and CDR2 is FQGNSA. The CDR3 is 13 amino acids in total, end residues counted. CDR3 sequence: CASSVRQGGEDTQ.

The chain carries TRBV20-1 and TRBJ2-7, with TRBD1 matching 7 bases. V lost 7 bases, J lost 5 bases, and 14 bases stayed unmatched. Germline V gene lookup returns CDR1 DFQATT and CDR2 SNEGSKA (reference sequence). The CDR3 is made up of 14 amino acids. CDR3: CSVSQQGNYNEQYF. CDR3 coding DNA: TGCAGTGTTAGTCAACAGGGGAATTACAACGAGCAGTACTTC.

The chain is built from TRBV5-5 and TRBJ2-7; 11 positions match TRBD2. From germline, CDR1 is SGHKS and CDR2 YYEKEE (reference sequence). CDR3 size: 15 residues. The ends lost 4 bases at V and 2 bases at J; junction bases unmatched: 5. CDR3 protein: CASSKLAGAPYEQYF. The CDR3 DNA sequence: TGTGCCAGCAGCAAACTAGCGGGGGCTCCCTACGAGCAGTACTTC.

CDR3 residues: CATPHGGTQYF. The CDR3 nucleotides read TGTGCCACCCCCCATGGGGGGACCCAGTACTTC. The genes are TRBV6-6 and TRBJ2-5; D could derive from TRBD1 or TRBD2 (5 bases each). There are 11 residues in the CDR3. The ends were cut back, 10 bases at V and 7 bases at J, with 13 bases in the middle. CDR1 and CDR2 (germline): MNHNY, SVGAGI (reference sequence).